The 25 T cell receptor beta chains given below trace back to one sample, sequenced in a study of blood T cells in healthy people across ages. The use of a sample-barcoded 5' primer and a J-beta primer mix characterized a second PCR of about 6 to 11 cycles. TCRdb redid the calling of the 5' RACE reads with MiXCR, one entry per CDR3 protein. The sample shows 1.5 million to 2 million distinct CDR3 sequences, approximately 30% of them seen only once. The material sequenced was blood. The source of these receptors is a woman younger than 45 in good health.

This clonotype showed up many times. This sequence joins TRBV29-1 and TRBJ1-2, with no clear D. Germline V gene sequence: CDR1 SQVTM, CDR2 ANQGSEA. The CDR3 has 13 residues. Trimming stripped 4 bases from V and 6 bases from J, with 15 bases between. The CDR3 loop is CSVGGSELNGYTF. CDR3 nucleotide sequence: TGCAGCGTTGGTGGCAGTGAACTTAATGGCTACACCTTC.

This clonotype has only a few counts. V usage is TRBV3-1 and J usage is TRBJ2-4; 11 bases are a match to TRBD2. Germline loops: CDR1 LGHDT, CDR2 YNNKEL (reference sequence). This CDR3 has 18 amino acids. V lost 4 bases, J lost 6 bases, and 14 bases stayed unmatched. This CDR3 reads CASSPRGVAGGPGNIQYF. The CDR3 coding sequence is TGTGCCAGCAGCCCAAGGGGAGTAGCGGGGGGGCCTGGAAACATTCAGTACTTC.

This clonotype was counted between two and nine times. The chain has TRBV6-6 and TRBJ1-2, with D hard to call. Looked up from germline, CDR1 is MNHNY and CDR2 is SVGAGI (reference sequence). This CDR3 is built from 13 residues. Trimming left V 0 bases short and J 6 bases short, with 8 bases between. DNA of the CDR3: TGTGCCAGCAGTTACTCGATTTTGGATGGCTACACCTTC. Protein: CASSYSILDGYTF.

V usage is TRBV7-2 and J usage is TRBJ2-7; TRBD1 agrees at 8 bases. The CDR3 is made up of 14 amino acids. In germline, CDR1 is SGHTA, CDR2 FQGNSA. With V trimmed by 6 bases and J by 6 bases, 10 bases remained unmatched. DNA for the CDR3: TGTGCCAGCAGGCCCGACAGGGGAAGAGGCGAGCAGTACTTC. This sequence encodes CASRPDRGRGEQYF.

In the case of this clonotype: A read error is possible here, since a much larger clone lies one base away. The chain joins TRBV7-2 to TRBJ2-7; maybe TRBD2 (6 bases). Per the germline V gene, CDR1 is SGHTA and CDR2 is FQGNSA. The V and J ends lost 7 bases and 5 bases respectively, with 15 bases between them. CDR3 length: 13 residues. The CDR3 bases are TGTGCCAGCATCACTCGAGGAGGGGACGAGCAGTACTTC. This sequence encodes CASITRGGDEQYF. The full variable domain, with the rest looked up from reference TRBV7-2 and TRBJ2-7, is GAGVSQSPSNKVTEKGKDVELRCDPISGHTALYWYRQSLGQGLEFLIYFQGNSAPDKSGLPSDRFSAERTGGSVSTLTIQRTQQEDSAVYLCASITRGGDEQYFGPGTRLTVT.

The chain combines TRBV10-3 with TRBJ1-1; D may be TRBD1 (6 bases). V dropped 6 bases and J dropped 5 bases, with 16 bases sitting between them. Germline V gene lookup returns CDR1 ENHRY and CDR2 SYGVKD. The CDR3 is 14 amino acids. The CDR3 protein is CAISGGAVGTEAFF. The DNA for the CDR3 is TGTGCCATCAGCGGGGGGGCTGTCGGTACTGAAGCTTTCTTT.

The V and J genes are TRBV7-2 and TRBJ2-6, with D possibly matching TRBD1 (6 bases). V shed 3 bases and J shed 1 base, with 10 bases lying between them. Germline loops: CDR1 SGHTA, CDR2 FQGNSA. The CDR3 spans 16 residues. The CDR3 spells CASSFSGTSGANVLTF. CDR3 sequence (DNA): TGTGCCAGCAGCTTTTCGGGGACATCTGGGGCCAACGTCCTGACTTTC.

The table lists this clonotype with a few counts. This sequence joins TRBV27 and TRBJ2-1, with D unclear. V shed 8 bases and J shed 0 bases, with 11 bases lying between them. The CDR3 contains 14 residues. Germline values: CDR1 MNHEY, CDR2 SMNVEV (reference sequence). CDR3 protein: CASRRADSYNEQFF. As DNA, the CDR3 is TGTGCCAGCCGTAGGGCAGACTCCTACAATGAGCAGTTCTTC.

The J gene is TRBJ2-7, the V gene TRBV7-2; TRBD2 might be the D (6 bases). Trimming took off 5 bases at V and 6 bases at J, with 20 bases between the two ends. In germline, CDR1 is SGHTA, CDR2 FQGNSA. CDR3 length: 15 residues. The CDR3, as DNA: TGTGCCAGCAGCCTTGCGGGAAGTCAATACTGCGAGCAGTACTTC. It encodes CASSLAGSQYCEQYF.

With respect to this clonotype: This CDR3 fails to terminate in the conserved phenylalanine or tryptophan, so it likely reflects a read error. The DNA is left out, because the CDR3 cannot be placed on it with certainty; the CDR3 is given as TCRdb lists it. The chain uses TRBV7-2 and TRBJ2-5. The V gene's germline CDR1 is SGHTA and CDR2 FQGNSA. From its first to its last residue, the CDR3 has 15 amino acids. The CDR3 spells CASSFPSNSQSTFGS.

This clonotype showed up just a few times. The rearrangement uses TRBV3-1 and TRBJ2-1; TRBD2 matches 13 bases. Unmatched junction bases numbered 8, after V lost 3 bases and J lost 0 bases. Germline V lookup: CDR1 LGHDT, CDR2 YNNKEL (reference sequence). The CDR3 runs to 19 residues. In nucleotides, the CDR3 is TGTGCCAGCAGCCAGGGCCCACTAGCGGGGGGGAGCTCCTACAATGAGCAGTTCTTC. Translation gives CASSQGPLAGGSSYNEQFF.

This clonotype has just a few counts. The chain recombines TRBV5-1 with TRBJ2-4, with D unresolved. Deletions cut 4 bases from V and 8 bases from J, with 19 bases between. This CDR3 has 15 amino acids. Per the germline V gene, CDR1 is SGHRS and CDR2 is YFSETQ. The CDR3 bases are TGCGCCAGCAGCCTCGGTACGGAAGGAGTAGACATTCAGTACTTC. This encodes CASSLGTEGVDIQYF. Filled out from reference TRBV5-1 and TRBJ2-4, the complete variable domain reads KAGVTQTPRYLIKTRGQQVTLSCSPISGHRSVSWYQQTPGQGLQFLFEYFSETQRNKGNFPGRFSGRQFSNSRSEMNVSTLELGDSALYLCASSLGTEGVDIQYFGAGTRLSVL.

This clonotype occurred a few times. This chain connects TRBV18 to TRBJ1-1, with unresolved D. Germline-derived CDR1 and CDR2 are KGHSH and LQKENI. Deletions cut 3 bases from V and 8 bases from J, with 16 bases between. The CDR3 is 14 residues long. The CDR3 reads CASSPRDPGLEAFF. For the CDR3, the DNA is TGTGCCAGCTCACCGCGCGACCCCGGGCTGGAAGCTTTCTTT.

This clonotype was observed a few times. The rearrangement links TRBV6-6 to TRBJ2-5, with 8 positions matching TRBD2. From germline, CDR1 is MNHNY and CDR2 SVGAGI (reference sequence). The CDR3 totals 15 residues. J was trimmed by 5 bases and V by 4 bases; bases with no gene match: 9. The CDR3 sequence: CASSSASGSDETQYF. CDR3 in DNA: TGTGCCAGCAGTTCTGCGAGCGGGAGCGACGAGACCCAGTACTTC.

This clonotype was counted at least ten times. The V gene is TRBV28, the J gene TRBJ2-7; D is undetermined. CDR1 and CDR2 (germline): MDHEN, SYDVKM. The CDR3 runs to 12 residues. Trimming shortened V by 3 bases and J by 5 bases, and 8 bases separated the two germline ends. CDR3 nucleotide sequence: TGTGCCAGCAGTTTGCTTGGGGACGAGCAGTACTTC. Protein sequence: CASSLLGDEQYF.

The sample holds a few counts of this clonotype. The CDR3 nucleotides read TGTGCCAGCAGAAAAACGGGTGGAGGGGAAGAGACCCAGTACTTC. As protein: CASRKTGGGEETQYF. The V gene is TRBV6-2 or TRBV6-3, the J gene TRBJ2-5, with D tentatively TRBD2 (6 bases). The CDR3 consists of 15 residues. The V gene's germline CDR1 is MNHEY and CDR2 SVGEGT. Trimming left V 6 bases short and J 3 bases short, with 17 bases between.

The chain links TRBV5-1 to TRBJ2-1; D unclear. CDR1 SGHRS and CDR2 YFSETQ come from the germline V gene. CDR3 length: 12 residues. Trimming removed 2 bases at V and 8 bases at J, with 8 bases between. In DNA, the CDR3 is TGCGCCAGCAGCTTCCAGTTAGATGAGCAGTTCTTC. This codes for CASSFQLDEQFF.

The chain links TRBV9 to TRBJ2-1; perhaps TRBD2 as D (5 bases). This CDR3 is built from 16 residues. V was clipped by 2 bases and J by 10 bases, with 22 bases between them. Looked up from germline, CDR1 is SGDLS and CDR2 is YYNGEE. Here the CDR3 reads CASSVDGGTLPREQFF. The CDR3 coding sequence is TGTGCCAGCAGCGTTGACGGAGGAACCCTCCCGAGGGAGCAGTTCTTC.

The V and J genes are TRBV3-1 and TRBJ2-1; weak D call: TRBD1 (6 bases). Trimming pared 3 bases from V and 10 bases from J, leaving 19 bases between. This CDR3 is 15 amino acids long. Per germline, CDR1 LGHDT and CDR2 YNNKEL (reference sequence). The DNA for the CDR3 is TGTGCCAGCAGCCAGGCAGGGGAACAGGGCGGCGAGCAGTTCTTC. As protein: CASSQAGEQGGEQFF.

V usage is TRBV20-1 and J usage is TRBJ2-1, with D possibly TRBD2 on 7 matching bases. From germline, CDR1 is DFQATT and CDR2 SNEGSKA (reference sequence). The length of the CDR3 is 15 residues. Between the trimmed V and J ends, which lost 1 base and 7 bases, there was a span of 17 bases. The CDR3 loop reads CSARGQGGGYNEQFF. The DNA for the CDR3 is TGCAGTGCTAGAGGTCAAGGGGGGGGTTATAATGAGCAGTTCTTC.

Worth noting for this clonotype: This may be a read error, as it is one base from a much larger clone. The chain links TRBV29-1 to TRBJ2-5; D is ambiguous. The CDR3 length is 12 residues. The germline gives CDR1 SQVTM, CDR2 ANQGSEA. CDR3 nucleotide sequence: TGCGGCGTTGAACTACTCCAAGAGACCCAGTACTTC. Encoded protein: CGVELLQETQYF.

This clonotype was counted many times. The chain combines TRBV20-1 with TRBJ2-7; D tentatively fits TRBD1 or TRBD2 (5 bases each). Germline CDR1 DFQATT, CDR2 SNEGSKA (reference sequence). Deletions cut 3 bases from V and 9 bases from J, with 15 bases between. This CDR3 has 12 residues. This CDR3 reads CSASGTAARQYF. The CDR3 nucleotides read TGCAGTGCTAGCGGGACGGCTGCGCGGCAGTACTTC.

At least ten counts were recorded for this clonotype. The V and J genes are TRBV12-3 or TRBV12-4 and TRBJ2-7, with 8 bases aligning to TRBD2. The CDR3 is 15 amino acids. With V trimmed by 6 bases and J by 3 bases, 10 bases remained unmatched. The CDR3 region is CASSRTSGSNYEQYF. In DNA form, the CDR3 reads TGTGCCAGCAGCCGTACTAGCGGATCCAACTACGAGCAGTACTTC.

Details on this clonotype: At one of its ends the junction is not consistent with the germline gene, which may arise from a read error. The V and J genes are TRBV7-2 and TRBJ2-3, with 7 bases aligning to TRBD2. CDR3 length equals 15 residues. CDR1 and CDR2 from the germline V gene are SGHTA and FQGNSA. The CDR3 region is CASSLRLADTETQYF. The CDR3 DNA reads TGTGCCAGCAGCCTCAGGCTAGCGGACACAGAGACGCAGTATTTT.

J is TRBJ1-2 and V is TRBV12-3 or TRBV12-4; weak D call: TRBD1 (5 bases). The CDR3 is made up of 12 amino acids. Trimming left V 1 base short and J 8 bases short, with 8 bases between. Written as DNA, the CDR3 is TGTGCCAGCAGTTTAGAAGGGGTCGGCTACACCTTC. It yields the protein CASSLEGVGYTF.